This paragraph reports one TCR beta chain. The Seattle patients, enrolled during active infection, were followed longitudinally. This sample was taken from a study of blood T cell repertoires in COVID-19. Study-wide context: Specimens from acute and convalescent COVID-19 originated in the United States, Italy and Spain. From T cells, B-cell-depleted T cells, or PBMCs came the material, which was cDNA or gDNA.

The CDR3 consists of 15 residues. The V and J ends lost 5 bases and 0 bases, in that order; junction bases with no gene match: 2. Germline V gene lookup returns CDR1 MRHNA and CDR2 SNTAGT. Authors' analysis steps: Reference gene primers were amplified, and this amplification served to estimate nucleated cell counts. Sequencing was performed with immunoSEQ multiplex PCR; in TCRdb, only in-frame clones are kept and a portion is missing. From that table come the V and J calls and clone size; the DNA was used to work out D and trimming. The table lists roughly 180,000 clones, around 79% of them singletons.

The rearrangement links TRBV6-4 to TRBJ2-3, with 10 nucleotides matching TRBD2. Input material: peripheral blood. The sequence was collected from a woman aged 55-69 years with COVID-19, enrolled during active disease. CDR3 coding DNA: TGTGCCAGCAGTAGCGGGAGGGCTAGCACAGATACGCAGTATTTT. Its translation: CASSSGRASTDTQYF.